Here is one T cell receptor (beta chain) with its context. The data were taken from a study of early T cells in non-severe SARS-CoV-2 infection. TCRdb re-analysed the 5' RACE reads in MiXCR, keeping a single row per CDR3 protein. The table lists approximately 85,000 distinct CDR3 sequences, about 12% of them singletons, with about 7% in the top ten. Per germline, CDR1 SQVTM and CDR2 ANQGSEA. Between the trimmed V and J ends, which lost 7 bases and 4 bases, there was a span of 12 bases. This CDR3 spans 12 amino acids. The sequenced material came from whole blood. The chain is built from TRBV29-1 and TRBJ2-3, with unresolved D. This sequence was found in an adult who was a healthcare worker with PCR-confirmed SARS-CoV-2 infection or an uninfected control (not recorded which). CDR3 residues: CSATFPPDTQYF. The CDR3 nucleotides are TGCAGCGCAACGTTCCCTCCAGATACGCAGTATTTT.